These 19 T cell receptor beta chains came from one sample sequenced in a study of OX40 agonist ivuxolimab in advanced cancers. Sequencing was performed with immunoSEQ multiplex PCR; in TCRdb, only in-frame clones are kept and a portion is missing. Among approximately 40,000 clones, about nine tenths were seen once, and the ten largest hold nearly 9.5%. The sample was CD4+ or CD8+ T cells sorted from blood, taken in a trial of the OX40 agonist ivuxolimab. Receptor source: an adult with an advanced solid tumor such as melanoma, head and neck, liver or kidney cancer.

This rearrangement joins TRBV5-8 to TRBJ2-7; a possible D gene is TRBD2 (5 bases). The germline V gene has CDR1 SGHTS and CDR2 YDEGEE. CDR3 length: 13 residues. Trimming pared 10 bases from V and 2 bases from J, leaving 16 bases between. This CDR3 is CASTSRGTYEQYV. The CDR3 DNA reads as TGTGCCTCTACCAGCCGGGGAACCTACGAGCAGTACGTC.

The chain links TRBV10-3 to TRBJ2-3; D ambiguous. This CDR3 is 15 amino acids long. Germline values: CDR1 ENHRY, CDR2 SYGVKD. V gave up 2 bases and J gave up 9 bases, with 18 bases separating them. CDR3 amino acids: CAISEIRQTHRTQYF. The CDR3 DNA sequence: TGTGCCATCAGTGAGATCCGCCAAACCCATAGAACGCAGTATTTT.

J is TRBJ2-2 and V is TRBV29-1; TRBD2 is a possible D gene (6 bases). This CDR3 contains 13 residues. Trimming shortened V by 4 bases and J by 8 bases, and 14 bases separated the two germline ends. The germline V gene has CDR1 SQVTM and CDR2 ANQGSEA. CDR3 in DNA: TGCAGCGTTGGGACGGGAGTACGAGGGGAGCTGTTTTTT. Translation: CSVGTGVRGELFF.

The chain links TRBV7-8 to TRBJ1-5; D gene ambiguous. Trimming took off 5 bases at V and 0 bases at J, with 17 bases between the two ends. The CDR3 length is 17 residues. In germline, CDR1 is SGHVS, CDR2 FQNEAQ. The CDR3 spells CASSAGVAELSNQPQHF. The CDR3 region has the DNA TGTGCCAGCAGCGCCGGCGTCGCGGAACTTAGCAATCAGCCCCAGCATTTT.

This chain joins TRBV6-1 and TRBJ1-5; possible D gene TRBD1, 6 bases. V dropped 3 bases and J dropped 5 bases, with 14 bases sitting between them. This CDR3 is 15 amino acids long. CDR1 is MNHNS, CDR2 SASEGT, per germline. The CDR3 reads CASSDLGAEDQPQHF. CDR3 in DNA: TGTGCCAGCAGTGATCTGGGGGCGGAGGATCAGCCCCAGCATTTT.

The chain links TRBV5-6 to TRBJ2-7; perhaps TRBD2 as D (6 bases). V dropped 2 bases and J dropped 2 bases, with 17 bases sitting between them. Per the germline V gene, CDR1 is SGHDT and CDR2 is YYEEEE. The CDR3 spans 16 residues. The CDR3 protein is CASSLLPSAGPYEQYF. The CDR3, as DNA: TGTGCCAGCAGCTTACTTCCTTCGGCGGGACCCTACGAGCAGTACTTC.

The chain couples TRBV10-3 to TRBJ2-3; D is possibly TRBD1 (5 bases). Between the trimmed V and J ends, which lost 0 bases and 4 bases, there was a span of 11 bases. Looked up from germline, CDR1 is ENHRY and CDR2 is SYGVKD. The CDR3 sequence is 15 residues long. CDR3 amino acids: CAISESPGNADTQYF. In DNA, the CDR3 is TGTGCCATCAGTGAGTCCCCAGGGAATGCAGATACGCAGTATTTT.

The rearrangement uses TRBV9 and TRBJ2-3, with D perhaps TRBD1 (5 bases). V lost 4 bases and J 1 base, leaving 13 bases between the germline ends. Germline assignment: CDR1 SGDLS and CDR2 YYNGEE. CDR3 length: 15 amino acids. CDR3: CASSLQGKGTDTQYF. The CDR3 coding sequence is TGTGCCAGCAGCCTTCAGGGAAAGGGCACAGATACGCAGTATTTT.

V gene TRBV14 combines with J gene TRBJ2-1, with D hard to call. Germline loops: CDR1 SGHDN, CDR2 FVKESK. Trimming pared 1 base from V and 0 bases from J, leaving 7 bases between. This CDR3 spans 15 amino acids. The CDR3 DNA is TGTGCCAGCAGCCAAGTGGCTAGCTCCTACAATGAGCAGTTCTTC. This sequence encodes CASSQVASSYNEQFF.

The chain couples TRBV5-5 to TRBJ1-2; D call uncertain. CDR3 length: 14 amino acids. Trimming pared 3 bases from V and 8 bases from J, leaving 17 bases between. CDR1 is SGHKS, CDR2 YYEKEE, per germline (reference sequence). The CDR3: CASSSYLLGGGYTF. As DNA, the CDR3 is TGTGCCAGCAGCTCCTACCTCTTAGGCGGAGGCTACACCTTC.

This chain joins TRBV9 and TRBJ2-1, with 13 positions matching TRBD2. Germline V lookup: CDR1 SGDLS, CDR2 YYNGEE. The CDR3 has 17 amino acids. Losses at the gene ends were 4 bases for V and 9 bases for J; bases not matched to a gene: 13. The CDR3 spells CASSPGLAGALRGEQFF. The CDR3 DNA is TGTGCCAGCAGCCCTGGACTAGCGGGAGCCCTAAGGGGTGAGCAGTTCTTC.

The chain links TRBV4-1 to TRBJ2-6; no firm D call. CDR3 length: 16 amino acids. Looked up from germline, CDR1 is MGHRA and CDR2 is YSYEKL. Between the trimmed V and J ends, which lost 1 base and 2 bases, there was a span of 9 bases. This chain's CDR3 is CASSQVGLPGANVLTF. The CDR3 coding sequence is TGCGCCAGCAGCCAAGTAGGGCTTCCTGGGGCCAACGTCCTGACTTTC.

The genes are TRBV5-1 and TRBJ2-2; D gene uncertain. With 5 bases removed from V and 8 bases from J, the gap between germline ends came to 10 bases. Germline V gene lookup returns CDR1 SGHRS and CDR2 YFSETQ. CDR3 size: 12 residues. CDR3 protein: CASSGTAGELFF. The CDR3 nucleotides read TGCGCCAGCAGTGGAACGGCTGGGGAGCTGTTTTTT.

This chain links TRBV11-1 with TRBJ2-2, with D possibly matching TRBD2 (6 bases). The germline gives CDR1 SGHAT, CDR2 FQDESV (reference sequence). V lost 4 bases and J 6 bases, leaving 27 bases between the germline ends. The CDR3 is 19 residues long. CDR3: CASSSLWREPSARAGELFF. The CDR3 bases are TGTGCCAGCAGCTCCCTATGGCGGGAACCCTCGGCCAGGGCCGGGGAGCTGTTTTTT.

This clone was seen once. The chain combines TRBV7-6 with TRBJ1-4; D remains ambiguous. In germline, CDR1 is SGHVS, CDR2 FNYEAQ. Trimming pared 5 bases from V and 3 bases from J, leaving 7 bases between. This CDR3 spans 13 amino acids. The CDR3 sequence: CASSMIPNEKLFF. CDR3 bases: TGTGCCAGCAGCATGATTCCTAATGAAAAACTGTTTTTT.

The genes are TRBV5-6 and TRBJ1-5, with D possibly being TRBD1 (5 bases). V was shortened by 0 bases and J by 3 bases, with 19 bases between the two germline ends. CDR1 SGHDT and CDR2 YYEEEE come from the germline V gene. The CDR3 covers 18 residues. The CDR3 is CASSLGGSAVSDNQPQHF. The CDR3 bases are TGTGCCAGCAGCTTGGGGGGCAGCGCGGTGAGCGACAATCAGCCCCAGCATTTT.

This chain connects TRBV11-2 to TRBJ2-1, with D unresolved. V was shortened by 4 bases and J by 9 bases, with 10 bases between the two germline ends. The CDR3 is 12 amino acids. Germline V gene sequence: CDR1 SGHAT, CDR2 FQNNGV. The CDR3 nucleotides read TGTGCCAGCAGCTCTGGGTTTGGTGAGCAGTTCTTC. Translated, it gives CASSSGFGEQFF.

This clone was seen once. The rearrangement uses TRBV6-5 and TRBJ1-6; D is unclear. Germline V gene lookup returns CDR1 MNHEY and CDR2 SVGAGI. The CDR3 spans 14 residues. The V end lost 5 bases, the J end lost 6 bases, and 11 bases lay between the germline ends. CDR3 sequence reads: CASSTTKSNSPLHF. The DNA of the CDR3 is TGTGCCAGCAGTACGACTAAGAGTAATTCACCCCTCCACTTT.

The chain joins TRBV28 to TRBJ1-2, with D uncertain. The germline V gene encodes CDR1 MDHEN and CDR2 SYDVKM. The V gene lost 3 bases and the J gene lost 3 bases, with 8 bases spanning the gap. This CDR3 region has 13 residues. The CDR3 here is CASSFGSYYGYTF. The CDR3 coding sequence is TGTGCCAGCAGTTTCGGGTCTTACTATGGCTACACCTTC.